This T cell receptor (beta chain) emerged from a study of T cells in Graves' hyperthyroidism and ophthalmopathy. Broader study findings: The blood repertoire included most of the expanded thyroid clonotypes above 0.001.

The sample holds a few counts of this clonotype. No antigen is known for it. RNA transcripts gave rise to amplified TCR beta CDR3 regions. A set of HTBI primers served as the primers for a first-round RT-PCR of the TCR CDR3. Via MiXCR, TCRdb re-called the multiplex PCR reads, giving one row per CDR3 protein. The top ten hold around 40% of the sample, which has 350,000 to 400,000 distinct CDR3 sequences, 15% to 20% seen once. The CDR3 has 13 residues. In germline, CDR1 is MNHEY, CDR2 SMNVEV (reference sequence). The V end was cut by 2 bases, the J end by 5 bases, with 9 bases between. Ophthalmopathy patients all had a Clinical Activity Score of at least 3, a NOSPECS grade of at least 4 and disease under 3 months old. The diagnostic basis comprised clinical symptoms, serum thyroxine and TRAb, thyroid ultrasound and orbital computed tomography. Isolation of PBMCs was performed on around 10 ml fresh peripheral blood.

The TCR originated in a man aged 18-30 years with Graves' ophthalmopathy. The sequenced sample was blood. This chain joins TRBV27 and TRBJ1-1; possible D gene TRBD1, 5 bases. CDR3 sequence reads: CASSLGGWTEAFF. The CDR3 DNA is TGTGCCAGCAGTTTAGGGGGTTGGACTGAAGCTTTCTTT.